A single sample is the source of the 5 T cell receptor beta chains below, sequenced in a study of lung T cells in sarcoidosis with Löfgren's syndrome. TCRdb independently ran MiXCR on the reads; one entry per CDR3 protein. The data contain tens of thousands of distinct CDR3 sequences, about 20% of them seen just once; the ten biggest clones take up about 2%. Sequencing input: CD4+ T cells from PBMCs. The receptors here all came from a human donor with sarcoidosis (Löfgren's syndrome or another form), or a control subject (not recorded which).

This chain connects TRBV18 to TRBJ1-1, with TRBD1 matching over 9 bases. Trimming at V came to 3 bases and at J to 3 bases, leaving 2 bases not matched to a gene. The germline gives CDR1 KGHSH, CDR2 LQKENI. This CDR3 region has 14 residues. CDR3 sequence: CASSPRDRDTEAFF. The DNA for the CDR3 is TGTGCCAGCTCACCGCGGGACAGGGACACTGAAGCTTTCTTT.

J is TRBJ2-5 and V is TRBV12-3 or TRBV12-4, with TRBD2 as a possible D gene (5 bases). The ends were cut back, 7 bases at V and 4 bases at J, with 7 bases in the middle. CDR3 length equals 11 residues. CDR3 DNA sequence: TGTGCCAGCACTCGGGGAGAGACCCAGTACTTC. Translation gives CASTRGETQYF.

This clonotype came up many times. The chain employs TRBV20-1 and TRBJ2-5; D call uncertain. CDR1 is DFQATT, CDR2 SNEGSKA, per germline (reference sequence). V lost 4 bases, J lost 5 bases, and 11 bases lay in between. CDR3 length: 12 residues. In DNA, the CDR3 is TGCAGTGCTAACGCAGGCCGGGAGACCCAGTACTTC. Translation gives CSANAGRETQYF.

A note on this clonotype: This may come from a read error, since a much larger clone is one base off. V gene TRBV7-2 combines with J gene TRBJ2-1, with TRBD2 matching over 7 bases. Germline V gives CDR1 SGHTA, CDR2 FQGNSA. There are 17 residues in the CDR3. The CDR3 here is CAGSLRGGPSGYNEQFF. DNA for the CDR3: TGTGCCGGCAGCCTCCGGGGTGGACCTAGCGGTTACAATGAGCAGTTCTTC.

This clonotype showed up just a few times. For the CDR3, the DNA is TGTGCCAGCAGCTTAAAGGACCATAACACTGAAGCTTTCTTT. This translates into CASSLKDHNTEAFF. V is TRBV7-9 and J is TRBJ1-1; D gene unclear. Trimming left V 2 bases short and J 2 bases short, with 9 bases between. This CDR3 region has 14 residues. The germline CDR1 and CDR2 sequences are SEHNR and FQNEAQ (reference sequence).